This TCR beta chain was retrieved from a study of long-term antiretroviral therapy in people with HIV. Sequencing used immunoSEQ v3.0 at survey level. The method was immunoSEQ multiplex PCR; TCRdb's version includes in-frame clones alone and lacks a portion of them. The table includes 44,000 or so clones, roughly 96% detected once. The CDR3 covers 17 residues. CDR1 is LNHDA, CDR2 SQIVND, per germline (reference sequence). V trimming: 5 bases; J trimming: 1 base; junction bases outside the gene matches: 9. The chain links TRBV19 to TRBJ2-7; 12 bases agree with TRBD1. The sequencing used unsorted PBMCs, collected 3.7 years after starting antiretroviral therapy. The TCR was taken from a woman in her forties or fifties with HIV. CDR3 protein: CASSGGDRGPLSYEQYF. CDR3 coding DNA: TGTGCCAGTAGTGGCGGGGACAGGGGGCCTCTTTCCTACGAGCAGTACTTC.